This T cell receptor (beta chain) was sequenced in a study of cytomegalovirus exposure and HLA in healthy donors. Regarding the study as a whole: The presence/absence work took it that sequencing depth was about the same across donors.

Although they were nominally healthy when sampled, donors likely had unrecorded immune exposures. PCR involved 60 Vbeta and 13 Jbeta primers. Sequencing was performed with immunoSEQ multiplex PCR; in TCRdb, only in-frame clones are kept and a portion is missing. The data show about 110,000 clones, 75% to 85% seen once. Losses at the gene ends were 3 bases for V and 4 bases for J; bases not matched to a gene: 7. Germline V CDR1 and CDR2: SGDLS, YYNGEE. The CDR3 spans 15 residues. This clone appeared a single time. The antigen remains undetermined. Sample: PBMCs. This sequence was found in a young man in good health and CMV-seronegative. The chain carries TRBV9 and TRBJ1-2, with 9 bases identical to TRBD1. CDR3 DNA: TGTGCCAGCAGCGCGGGGACAGGGTCAGGCTATGGCTACACCTTC. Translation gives CASSAGTGSGYGYTF.